The T cell receptor (beta chain) under discussion was sequenced for a study of blood T cell repertoires in COVID-19. The CDR3 is 15 residues long. The germline V gene has CDR1 MDHEN and CDR2 SYDVKM. Between the trimmed V and J ends, which lost 11 bases and 2 bases, there was a span of 19 bases. Profiling relied on immunoSEQ multiplex PCR, and the TCRdb table lists in-frame clones only, not all of them. The top ten hold more than 5.5% of the sample, which has hundreds of thousands of clones, about nine tenths seen once. The sequenced material came from peripheral blood. The source is a man between 60 and 70 years old who had recovered from COVID-19. V usage is TRBV28 and J usage is TRBJ1-5, with D perhaps TRBD1 (5 bases). DNA of the CDR3: TGTGCCTCCACCGTCGGAGGGGCCGGCAATCAGCCCCAGCATTTT. This gives the protein CASTVGGAGNQPQHF.